This TCR beta chain was profiled in a study of cytotoxic CD8 clonotypes in ibrutinib-treated CLL. Findings and caveats of the study: On treatment, the uncommon public clonotypes contracted or remained stable.

Germline V CDR1 and CDR2: SGHTA, FQGTGA. The V segment lost 2 bases and the J segment 9 bases; nucleotides outside the gene matches: 11. The CDR3 is 17 amino acids. Investigators sought sequencing depths of between 1 in 200,000 and 1 in 1 million T cells. TCRdb's table, derived via immunoSEQ multiplex PCR, lists solely in-frame clones and lacks some. Altogether 100,000 to 150,000 clones are present, 70% to 90% being singletons, with the ten largest covering over 2%. As concerns this clone: Its antigen remains unidentified.

This TCR came from a human donor with chronic lymphocytic leukemia. V usage is TRBV7-3 and J usage is TRBJ2-1; 12 bases map to TRBD1. Sequencing used PBMCs, obtained after 24 months of ibrutinib treatment. The CDR3 loop reads CASSLQGRGQGASEQFF. CDR3 in DNA: TGTGCCAGCAGCTTACAAGGGCGGGGACAGGGGGCGTCTGAGCAGTTCTTC.